The clone carrying this T cell receptor (beta chain) was seen ten or more times. Antigen: not known. This specimen comes from a study of metastatic and nonmetastatic thyroid tumors. About the research overall: Samples came from malignant and benign thyroid patients, and repertoires were compared across blood and tumor or nodule tissue. Study-level points and caveats: Benign nodules reportedly had significantly lower TCR beta diversity than malignant thyroid tumors in blood and tumor.

No patient had received any treatment before thyroid surgery. In the authors' methods: A classifier of distant metastasis in papillary thyroid cancer was built from CDR3 differences (across clinicopathological groups). TCRdb redid the clone calls on the PCR reads using MiXCR. The V and J calls come from TCRdb's annotation, not from the publication. The table has 15,000 or so clones, about 25% seen once. Source material: blood. This clonotype was sampled from a male donor with papillary thyroid cancer or a benign thyroid nodule (not recorded which). Some clones in this sample may be carry-over from other donors' samples.

The CDR3 region has the DNA TGTGCCAGCAGCGCTCGGACAGATTATGGCTACACCTTC. Translating it yields CASSARTDYGYTF. This chain uses TRBV11-2 with TRBJ1-2; possible D gene TRBD1, 6 bases. The germline V and J ends were trimmed by 5 bases and 5 bases, with 12 bases remaining between them. The CDR3 extends over 13 amino acids. Per germline, CDR1 SGHAT and CDR2 FQNNGV. Filled out from reference TRBV11-2 and TRBJ1-2, the complete variable domain reads EAGVAQSPRYKIIEKRQSVAFWCNPISGHATLYWYQQILGQGPKLLIQFQNNGVVDDSQLPKDRFSAERLKGVDSTLKIQPAKLEDSAVYLCASSARTDYGYTFGSGTRLTVV.